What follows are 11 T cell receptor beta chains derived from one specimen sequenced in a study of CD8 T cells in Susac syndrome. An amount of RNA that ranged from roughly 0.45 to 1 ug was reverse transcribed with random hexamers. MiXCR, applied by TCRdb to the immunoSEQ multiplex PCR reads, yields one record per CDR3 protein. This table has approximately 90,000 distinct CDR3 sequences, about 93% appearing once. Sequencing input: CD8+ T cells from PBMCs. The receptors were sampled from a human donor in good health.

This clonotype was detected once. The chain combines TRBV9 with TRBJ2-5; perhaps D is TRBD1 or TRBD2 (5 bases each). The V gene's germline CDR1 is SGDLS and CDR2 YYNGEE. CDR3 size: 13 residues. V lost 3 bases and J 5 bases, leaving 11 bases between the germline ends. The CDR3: CASSAGPGETQYF. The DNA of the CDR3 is TGTGCCAGCAGCGCGGGGCCTGGGGAGACCCAGTACTTC.

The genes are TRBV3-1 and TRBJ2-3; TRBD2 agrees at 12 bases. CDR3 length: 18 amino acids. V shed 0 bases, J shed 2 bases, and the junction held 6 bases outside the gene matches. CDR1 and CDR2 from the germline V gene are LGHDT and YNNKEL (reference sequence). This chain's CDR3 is CASSQESLAGGYTDTQYF. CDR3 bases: TGTGCCAGCAGCCAAGAGTCCCTAGCGGGGGGGTACACAGATACGCAGTATTTT.

In DNA, the CDR3 is TGTGCCAGCAGCGTCGATAGCGGGGGGCCCTACGAGCAGTACTTC. It codes for CASSVDSGGPYEQYF. The V call is TRBV9, the J call TRBJ2-7; the match to TRBD2 covers 10 bases. CDR3 length: 15 residues. V shed 2 bases and J 2 bases; nucleotides not matched to a gene: 4. Germline V lookup: CDR1 SGDLS, CDR2 YYNGEE.

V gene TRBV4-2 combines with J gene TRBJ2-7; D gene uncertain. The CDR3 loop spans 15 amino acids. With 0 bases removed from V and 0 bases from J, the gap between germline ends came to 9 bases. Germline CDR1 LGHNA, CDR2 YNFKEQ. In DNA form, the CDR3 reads TGTGCCAGCAGCCAAGATAGCACCTTCTCCTACGAGCAGTACTTC. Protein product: CASSQDSTFSYEQYF.

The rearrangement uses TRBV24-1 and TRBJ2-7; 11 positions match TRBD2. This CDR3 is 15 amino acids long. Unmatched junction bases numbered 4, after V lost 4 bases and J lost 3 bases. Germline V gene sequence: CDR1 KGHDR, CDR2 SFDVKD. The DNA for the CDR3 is TGTGCCACCAGTGACCTAGCGGGGGGTATCTACGAGCAGTACTTC. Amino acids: CATSDLAGGIYEQYF.

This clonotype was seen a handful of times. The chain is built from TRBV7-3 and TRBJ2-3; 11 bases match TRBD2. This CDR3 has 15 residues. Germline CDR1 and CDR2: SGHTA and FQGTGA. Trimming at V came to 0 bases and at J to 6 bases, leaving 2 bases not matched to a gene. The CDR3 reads CASSLTSGGADTQYF. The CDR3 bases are TGTGCCAGCAGCTTAACTAGCGGGGGGGCCGATACGCAGTATTTT.

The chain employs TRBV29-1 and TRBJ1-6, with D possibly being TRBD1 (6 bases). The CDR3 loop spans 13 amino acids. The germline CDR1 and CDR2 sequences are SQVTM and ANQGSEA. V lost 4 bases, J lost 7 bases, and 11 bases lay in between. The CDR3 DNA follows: TGCAGCGTTGCCCTCGGACAGAATTCACCCCTCCACTTT. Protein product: CSVALGQNSPLHF.

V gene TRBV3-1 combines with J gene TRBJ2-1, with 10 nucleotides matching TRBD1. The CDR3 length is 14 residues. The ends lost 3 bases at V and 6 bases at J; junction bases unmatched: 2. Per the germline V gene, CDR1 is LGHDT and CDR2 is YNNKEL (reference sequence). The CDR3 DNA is TGTGCCAGCAGCCAGGGGGACAGGGGCAATGAGCAGTTCTTC. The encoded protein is CASSQGDRGNEQFF.

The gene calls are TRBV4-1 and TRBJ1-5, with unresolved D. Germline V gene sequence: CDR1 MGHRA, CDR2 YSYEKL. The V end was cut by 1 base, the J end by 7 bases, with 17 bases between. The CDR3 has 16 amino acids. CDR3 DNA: TGCGCCAGCAGCCAAGGGTCTTTTGGGGTGGGCCAGCCCCAGCATTTT. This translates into CASSQGSFGVGQPQHF.

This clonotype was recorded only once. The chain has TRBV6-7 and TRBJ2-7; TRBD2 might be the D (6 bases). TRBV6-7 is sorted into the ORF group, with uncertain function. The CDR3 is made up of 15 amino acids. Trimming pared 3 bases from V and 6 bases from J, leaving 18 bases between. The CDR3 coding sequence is TGTGCCAGCAGTTATGGTGAGGAGGGCAGGAGCGAGCAGTACTTC. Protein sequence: CASSYGEEGRSEQYF.

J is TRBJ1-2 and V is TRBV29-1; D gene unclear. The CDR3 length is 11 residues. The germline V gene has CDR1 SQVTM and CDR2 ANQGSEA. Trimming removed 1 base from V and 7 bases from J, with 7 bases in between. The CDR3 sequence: CSVEGAFGYTF. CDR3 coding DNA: TGCAGCGTTGAAGGGGCGTTTGGCTACACCTTC.